This is a list of T cell receptor beta chains from one sample in a study of vaccination and CD4 T cells after COVID-19. No cognate antigen is known for these TCRs. TCRdb redid the calling of the PCR reads with MiXCR, one entry per CDR3 protein. The data contain around 13,000 distinct CDR3 sequences, roughly 58% of them singletons. Here the sequenced sample was CD4+ T cells from blood, cultured in vitro, taken before SARS-CoV-2 vaccination. These receptors originate from a human donor who had recovered from COVID-19. CDR3s include the opening cysteine and the closing phenylalanine or tryptophan. A D gene is named only where the DNA matches it firmly. Clone size is shown for a subset of rows, as once, few, many or a class of expanded clone.

>NA|NA|TRBV10-2|TRBJ1-2
TGCGCCAGCAGTCGGACTCAGGGCGCTAAACCCTATGGCTACACCTTC
CASSRTQGAKPYGYTF
>NA|NA|TRBV7-9|TRBJ1-1
TGTGCCAGCAGCTTACTGGGAGCACAAGCTTTCTTT
CASSLLGAQAFF
>few|NA|TRBV19|TRBJ1-2
TGTGCCAGTAGTTCCCAGGGCTATGGCTACACCTTC
CASSSQGYGYTF
>few|TRBD2|TRBV6-2/TRBV6-3|TRBJ2-7
TGTGCCAGCAGGCTAGCGGGAGCCTACGAGCAGTACTTC
CASRLAGAYEQYF
>NA|TRBD1|TRBV12-3/TRBV12-4|TRBJ1-5
TGTGCCAGCAGGGCCCCGGGACAGGGGGATCAGCCCCAGCATTTT
CASRAPGQGDQPQHF
>NA|NA|TRBV11-3|TRBJ1-1
TGTGCCAGCAGCTCCCACCCGAACACTGAAGCTTTCTTT
CASSSHPNTEAFF
>NA|NA|TRBV7-8|TRBJ1-6
TGTGCCAGCAGCCACGGGACCGCCGGGAGGAATTCACCCCTCCACTTT
CASSHGTAGRNSPLHF
>NA|NA|TRBV20-1|TRBJ2-5
TGCAGTGCTAAGCTAAGGGAGACCCAGTACTTC
CSAKLRETQYF
>few|TRBD2|TRBV20-1|TRBJ2-3
TGCAGTGCTAGAGATCAGAGCGGGGGGGCCGGGTACAGAACGCAGTATTTT
CSARDQSGGAGYRTQYF
>medium-sized|TRBD1|TRBV12-3/TRBV12-4|TRBJ1-2
TGTGCCAGCAGTCCGGGACAGGGGGCCGGCTATGGCTACACCTTC
CASSPGQGAGYGYTF
>NA|NA|TRBV2|TRBJ1-5
TGTGCCAGCAGATTAGGGATTGCGAATCAGCCCCAGCATTTT
CASRLGIANQPQHF
>NA|TRBD1|TRBV28|TRBJ2-7
TGTGCCAGCAAAGAGGGACAGAGACCCTACGAGCAGTACTTC
CASKEGQRPYEQYF
>NA|TRBD2|TRBV6-1|TRBJ2-1
TGTGCCAGCAAATCGGGGACTAGGTCCTACAATGAGCAGTTCTTC
CASKSGTRSYNEQFF
>few|NA|TRBV10-1|TRBJ2-3
TGCGCCATTACACAGGGTGGGGGCGCAGATACGCAGTATTTT
CAITQGGGADTQYF
>NA|NA|TRBV6-1|TRBJ1-5
TGTGCCAGCGCGAATTTCGGGGCGGATCAGCCCCAGCATTTT
CASANFGADQPQHF
>NA|TRBD1|TRBV6-5|TRBJ1-5
TGTGCCAGCAGTTCGGACAGGTTTAGCAATCAGCCCCAGCATTTT
CASSSDRFSNQPQHF
>few|NA|TRBV20-1|TRBJ2-5
TGCAGTGCTAGACTAGCGAGGGGGCAAGAGACCCAGTACTTC
CSARLARGQETQYF
>NA|TRBD1|TRBV25-1|TRBJ2-7
TGTGCCAGCAGTACAAACAGGGGGCGATTCGAGCAGTACTTC
CASSTNRGRFEQYF
>few|NA|TRBV27|TRBJ2-5
TGTGCCAGCAGTCCCACACGGGACTTACAAGAGACCCAGTACTTC
CASSPTRDLQETQYF
>few|NA|TRBV20-1|TRBJ1-2
TGCAGTAAAAAGGGCAACTATGGCTACACCTTC
CSKKGNYGYTF
>NA|NA|TRBV7-2|TRBJ1-2
TGTGCCAGCAGCTTAGATTATGGCAGGGCAAACGGCTACACCTTC
CASSLDYGRANGYTF
>NA|NA|TRBV7-2|TRBJ2-3
TGTGCCAGCAGCCCAGGAGGGGGGGGACGCACAGATACGCAGTATTTT
CASSPGGGGRTDTQYF
>NA|NA|TRBV19|TRBJ1-2
TGTGCCAGTAGTCCTGGGGGCCAGCAACCACCCTTTGGCTATGGCTACACCTTC
CASSPGGQQPPFGYGYTF
>NA|TRBD2|TRBV5-4|TRBJ2-3
TGTGCCAGCAGCGGGGGACTAGCGGATACGCAGTATTTT
CASSGGLADTQYF
>NA|TRBD2|TRBV6-2/TRBV6-3|TRBJ2-5
TGTGCCAGCAGTACCGGACTAGCGGGAGGGACCCAGTACTTC
CASSTGLAGGTQYF
>few|TRBD2|TRBV7-8|TRBJ2-1
TGTGCCAGCAGCGGCCCGGGACTAGCGTCCTACAATGAGCAGTTCTTC
CASSGPGLASYNEQFF
>NA|NA|TRBV5-8|TRBJ2-3
TGTGCCAGCAGCTTGGGAGTTAGAGGGCTCAGCACAGATACGCAGTATTTT
CASSLGVRGLSTDTQYF
>NA|NA|TRBV18|TRBJ1-2
TGTGCCAGCTCACCACTGGGCAATAGGTATGGCTACACCTTC
CASSPLGNRYGYTF
>NA|NA|TRBV20-1|TRBJ2-2
TGCAGTGCATGGGACCGATCCACCGGGGAGCTGTTTTTT
CSAWDRSTGELFF
>NA|NA|TRBV7-2|TRBJ1-4
TGTGCCAGCAGCCCCAGGACAGCCTATGAAAAACTGTTTTTT
CASSPRTAYEKLFF
>NA|TRBD2|TRBV2|TRBJ2-3
TGTGCCAGCACCAGGACTAGCGGGGGGGGCACAGATACGCAGTATTTT
CASTRTSGGGTDTQYF
>NA|TRBD1|TRBV20-1|TRBJ2-1
TGCAGTGCTAGTCGGGACAGGGGATACAATGAGCAGTTCTTC
CSASRDRGYNEQFF
>few|NA|TRBV20-1|TRBJ1-6
TGCAGTGCTGCAAGCGAGACCACAACTTTGAGCTCCTATAATTCACCCCTCCACTTT
CSAASETTTLSSYNSPLHF
>once|TRBD1|TRBV2|TRBJ1-1
TGTGCCAGCAGTCTTTTTCCAGGGGGCAACACTGAAGCTTTCTTT
CASSLFPGGNTEAFF
>NA|TRBD1|TRBV6-1|TRBJ1-5
TGTGCCAGCAGTACAAAATTTGGACAGGGAGAGGATCAGCCCCAGCATTTT
CASSTKFGQGEDQPQHF
>few|NA|TRBV6-1|TRBJ2-3
TGTGCCAGCAGCTATAGGACAGACTACACAGATACGCAGTATTTT
CASSYRTDYTDTQYF
>once|TRBD1|TRBV5-6|TRBJ1-2
TGTGCCAGCAGCTCTACCGGGACAGCCAACTATGGCTACACCTTC
CASSSTGTANYGYTF
>NA|NA|TRBV19|TRBJ1-5
TGTGCCAGTAGTATTTTAAACACTGGCAATCAGCCCCAGCATTTT
CASSILNTGNQPQHF
>few|NA|TRBV19|TRBJ1-2
TGTGCCAGTAGCGCTCGCATGGACGGTGGCTACACCTTC
CASSARMDGGYTF
>NA|NA|TRBV19|TRBJ2-7
TGTGCCAGTAGTATTAGCGGCGAGCAGTACTTC
CASSISGEQYF
>few|NA|TRBV19|TRBJ1-1
TGTGCCAGTAGTACCCTAAGACTACAGGGACCTGAAGCTTTCTTT
CASSTLRLQGPEAFF
>NA|TRBD2|TRBV5-1|TRBJ2-1
TGCGCCAGCAGCCTAACTAGCGGGAGTTTCGGTGAGCAGTTCTTC
CASSLTSGSFGEQFF
>NA|NA|TRBV30|TRBJ2-3
TGTGCCTGGAAGAGGGCAGGCACAGATACGCAGTATTTT
CAWKRAGTDTQYF
>few|TRBD1|TRBV7-3|TRBJ1-1
TGTGCCAGCAGCTTAGGGACAGGGAACACTGAAGCTTTCTTT
CASSLGTGNTEAFF
>NA|NA|TRBV7-6|TRBJ2-5
TGTGCCAGCAGCTTAGGGGTTGAAGGGCGGGAGACCCAGTACTTC
CASSLGVEGRETQYF
>NA|NA|TRBV7-2|TRBJ2-1
TGTGCCAGCAGCTTAGGGGGGGAGCAGTTCTTC
CASSLGGEQFF
>NA|NA|TRBV20-1|TRBJ1-2
TGCAGTGCTAGAGAGGGTCTTGGGGGCTATGGCTACACCTTC
CSAREGLGGYGYTF
>few|NA|TRBV28|TRBJ1-2
TGTGCCAGCAGTTTATCGGGGGGGAGCCTTAACTATGGCTACACCTTC
CASSLSGGSLNYGYTF
>few|TRBD1|TRBV19|TRBJ1-1
TGTGCCAGTAGGAAGACAGGGATTAGCACTGAAGCTTTCTTT
CASRKTGISTEAFF
>NA|NA|TRBV2|TRBJ1-6
TGTGCCAGCAGTTCCCTTGCACCCCTCCACTTT
CASSSLAPLHF
>NA|NA|TRBV2|TRBJ1-3
TGTGCCAGCAGTGAAGCGCCCCGGGGGATCTCTGGAAACACCATATATTTT
CASSEAPRGISGNTIYF
>NA|NA|TRBV27|TRBJ1-2
TGTGCCAGCAGTAGCGGCTATGGCTACACCTTC
CASSSGYGYTF
>once|NA|TRBV27|TRBJ1-6
TGTGCCAGCAGTTTTCAGGGTTTGGGTAATTCACCCCTCCACTTT
CASSFQGLGNSPLHF
>NA|TRBD1|TRBV28|TRBJ1-2
TGTGCCAGCAGTTTCCGGGACAGGGATGGCTACACCTTC
CASSFRDRDGYTF
>NA|NA|TRBV20-1|TRBJ1-5
TGCAGTGCTACCCAGGGGTTAAGTCAGCCCCAGCATTTT
CSATQGLSQPQHF
>NA|NA|TRBV6-1|TRBJ2-1
TGTGCCAGCAGTGAGATACAAGCAACCTACAATGAGCAGTTCTTC
CASSEIQATYNEQFF
>NA|NA|TRBV28|TRBJ2-1
TGTGCCAGCAGAGATAGCGGTTCCTACAATGAGCAGTTCTTC
CASRDSGSYNEQFF
>medium-sized|NA|TRBV15|TRBJ1-5
TGTGCCACCAGCACTAGACAGACCGAACGGCCCCAGCATTTT
CATSTRQTERPQHF